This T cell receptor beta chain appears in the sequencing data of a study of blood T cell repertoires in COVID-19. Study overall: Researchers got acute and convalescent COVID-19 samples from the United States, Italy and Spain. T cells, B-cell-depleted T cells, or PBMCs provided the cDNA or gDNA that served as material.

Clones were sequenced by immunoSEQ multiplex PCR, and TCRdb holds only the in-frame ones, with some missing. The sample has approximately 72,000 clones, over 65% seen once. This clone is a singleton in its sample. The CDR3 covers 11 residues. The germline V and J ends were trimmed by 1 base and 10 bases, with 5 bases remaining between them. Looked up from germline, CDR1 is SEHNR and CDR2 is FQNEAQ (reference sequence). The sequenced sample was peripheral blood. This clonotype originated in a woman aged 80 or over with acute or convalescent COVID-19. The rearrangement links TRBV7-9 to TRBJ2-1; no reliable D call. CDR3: CASSLDSEQFF. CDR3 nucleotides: TGTGCCAGCAGCTTAGACTCGGAGCAGTTCTTC.